The present TCR beta chain was sequenced within a study of blood T cell repertoires in COVID-19 (dated by TCRdb to the early 2020s). Looking at the study overall: Collaborator samples came from the United States, Italy and Spain and covered acute and convalescent phases of COVID-19. The material from the prospective study consisted of cDNA or gDNA derived from T cells, B-cell-depleted T cells, or PBMCs. The dataset comprised deeply sampled blood TCRbeta repertoires from subjects exposed to, actively infected with, or recovered from COVID-19. The repertoires were released in a freely available public database meant as a resource for research on the immune response to SARS-CoV-2. The samples were drawn from the first 160 participants of the ongoing ImmuneRACE study and from 950 to 1,500 subjects provided by 6 global collaborators. Nearly every sample came with metadata listing a de-identified subject ID, COVID-19 status, age in years and sex. Where available, HLA class I and class II types were obtained from metadata supplied by the sample provider rather than from assay-based typing.

This clone was detected a few times. This receptor's antigen is unknown. Per-base qualities were not stored, and no clone one base away is much larger. On the study overall, not on this receptor specifically: The quantity of clinical and demographic metadata differed by source and by participant and was supplied without curation.

Here V drops 5 bases and J drops 6 bases, and the junction holds 2 bases not matched to any gene. Looking up the germline V gene yields CDR1 SGHVS and CDR2 FQNEAQ. Counted from cysteine to phenylalanine, this CDR3 has 12 amino acids. Only CDR3 DNA is held: 36 bases, read in frame from base 1. Each collaborating institution followed its own protocols to collect whole blood in K2EDTA tubes. For TCRbeta analysis, collaborator samples were shipped as frozen whole blood, as isolated PBMCs, or as DNA extracted from either sample type. The immunoSEQ Assay, a bias-controlled multiplex PCR, was used to amplify TCRbeta CDR3 regions from genomic DNA. The paper's data handling went like this. The number of nucleated cells in each sample was estimated by amplification of reference gene primers within the assay. Sequence reads were collapsed and filtered to measure the absolute abundance of every unique TCRbeta CDR3 rearrangement. For each sample, productive Simpson clonality was calculated as the square root of Simpson's diversity index across productive rearrangements. This is the immuneACCESS table as TCRdb keeps it, with only in-frame sequences that have V and J called. A part of the clones is gone; compared with another copy, unresolved V genes explain less than half, and the rest is unexplained. V and J calls and clone size follow that table, whereas D and trimming were derived from the DNA. In this sample the table shows roughly 200,000 clones, 80% to 85% of which occur a single time. The top ten clonotypes cover around 30% of the sample.

This receptor chain uses TRBV7-8 and TRBJ2-7; 9 bases in the middle match TRBD1. This clonotype was obtained from a man aged 35 to 55 with acute or convalescent COVID-19. Sequenced sample: peripheral blood. CDR3 loop: CASSRTGVEQYF. The bases read TGTGCCAGCAGCCGGACAGGGGTCGAGCAGTACTTC.